The sequence of this T cell receptor (beta chain) was determined in a study of spatial heterogeneity in lung cancer. Study information: Sequencing consistently turned up more beta-chain sequences than alpha-chain sequences. Tumor-region counts of TCR transcripts tracked strongly with a T cell module score from matched bulk RNA-seq.

Using its own MiXCR run on the 5' RACE reads, TCRdb lists one record per CDR3 protein. The sample consists of thousands of distinct CDR3 sequences, 25% to 40% of them appearing once. Time point described: sample taken at primary tumor resection. The donor group consisted of 72 patients who had untreated, early-stage non-small cell lung cancer. The input material, whole RNA from tumor, nontumor lung or frozen PBMC, was sequenced unsorted. The study's findings and limits: Tumor mutation counts were tracked by expanded intratumoral alpha and beta TCR counts.

As regards this clonotype: Its specificity is not known.

The CDR3 length is 12 residues. Trimming took off 6 bases at V and 10 bases at J, with 10 bases between the two ends. Germline V lookup: CDR1 MNHNS, CDR2 SASEGT. This sequence originates from a male donor with early-stage non-small cell lung cancer. The chain carries TRBV6-1 and TRBJ1-6; D call uncertain. The material was lung tumor tissue, obtained at surgery. The CDR3 protein is CASRAGGSPLHF. In DNA, the CDR3 is TGTGCCAGCAGAGCAGGTGGATCACCCCTCCACTTT.